A single sample gave rise to the 19 T cell receptor beta chains below, sequenced in a study of OX40 agonist ivuxolimab in advanced cancers. Profiling relied on immunoSEQ multiplex PCR, and the TCRdb table lists in-frame clones only, not all of them. The sample has about 140,000 clones, over 75% seen once. Sequencing used CD4+ or CD8+ T cells sorted from blood, obtained in a trial of the OX40 agonist ivuxolimab. These receptors originate from an adult with an advanced solid tumor such as melanoma, head and neck, liver or kidney cancer.

This rearrangement joins TRBV14 to TRBJ1-3, with unresolved D. The CDR3 runs to 19 residues. Germline CDR1 SGHDN, CDR2 FVKESK. The V end was cut by 3 bases, the J end by 0 bases, with 21 bases between. The CDR3 bases are TGTGCCAGCAGCCATGGACTTATAGATTACTCGAGCTCTGGAAACACCATATATTTT. Its protein is CASSHGLIDYSSSGNTIYF.

The chain's CDR3 is CASSIPQGNTEAFF. The DNA for the CDR3 is TGCGCCAGCAGCATCCCACAGGGGAACACTGAAGCTTTCTTT. The rearrangement joins TRBV5-1 to TRBJ1-1; D may be TRBD1 (6 bases). Germline V lookup: CDR1 SGHRS, CDR2 YFSETQ. V lost 4 bases and J 1 base, leaving 11 bases between the germline ends. This CDR3 contains 14 residues. Drawing the rest from reference TRBV5-1 and TRBJ1-1, the complete variable domain is KAGVTQTPRYLIKTRGQQVTLSCSPISGHRSVSWYQQTPGQGLQFLFEYFSETQRNKGNFPGRFSGRQFSNSRSEMNVSTLELGDSALYLCASSIPQGNTEAFFGQGTRLTVV.

The chain carries TRBV7-9 and TRBJ2-3; D remains ambiguous. This CDR3 is 10 amino acids long. Looked up from germline, CDR1 is SEHNR and CDR2 is FQNEAQ (reference sequence). The V end lost 8 bases, the J end lost 3 bases, and 3 bases lay between the germline ends. CDR3 loop: CASSTDTQYF. CDR3 in DNA: TGTGCCAGCTCTACAGATACGCAGTATTTT.

A single count supports this clone. The CDR3 loop is CASSSGGGQPQHF. Written as DNA, the CDR3 is TGTGCCAGCAGCTCTGGGGGAGGGCAGCCCCAGCATTTT. The J gene is TRBJ1-5, the V gene TRBV7-9, with a weak D call TRBD1 (5 bases). The CDR3 extends over 13 amino acids. V was shortened by 4 bases and J by 7 bases, with 11 bases between the two germline ends. CDR1 and CDR2 (germline): SEHNR, FQNEAQ (reference sequence).

This chain uses TRBV7-9 with TRBJ2-5; perhaps TRBD1 as D (5 bases). V was cut by 3 bases and J by 1 base, with 9 bases left in between. The CDR3 contains 14 residues. Germline CDR1 is SEHNR and CDR2 is FQNEAQ (reference sequence). In nucleotides, the CDR3 is TGTGCCAGCAGCTTCGGGCAGGGCCAAGAGACCCAGTACTTC. Protein product: CASSFGQGQETQYF.

The chain couples TRBV7-8 to TRBJ2-5; TRBD2 agrees at 11 bases. CDR1 is SGHVS, CDR2 FQNEAQ, per germline. The CDR3 covers 17 residues. After removal of 7 bases from V and 0 bases from J, the junction contained 10 bases not matched to a gene. CDR3 protein: CASNRIVAGGNQETQYF. Here the CDR3 DNA reads TGTGCCAGCAACCGAATAGTAGCGGGAGGGAACCAAGAGACCCAGTACTTC.

The chain couples TRBV19 to TRBJ2-1, with D tentatively TRBD2 (6 bases). Germline-derived CDR1 and CDR2 are LNHDA and SQIVND (reference sequence). This CDR3 has 15 residues. Trimming took 6 bases from V and 4 from J, leaving 16 bases between them. The CDR3 is CASRTSDGRYNEQFF. DNA of the CDR3: TGTGCCAGTAGGACGTCGGACGGGAGATACAATGAGCAGTTCTTC.

The rearrangement uses TRBV6-5 and TRBJ2-7; TRBD2 matches 7 bases. CDR1 MNHEY and CDR2 SVGAGI come from the germline V gene. The CDR3 consists of 15 residues. The V gene end was trimmed by 6 bases and the J gene end by 3 bases; junction bases not matched to a gene: 11. The CDR3 DNA reads as TGTGCCAGCAGCCTTGGCGCTAGCGGATTCTACGAGCAGTACTTC. It encodes CASSLGASGFYEQYF.

The chain carries TRBV7-3 and TRBJ2-7, with unresolved D. This CDR3 spans 13 amino acids. Germline assignment: CDR1 SGHTA and CDR2 FQGTGA. V lost 2 bases and J lost 6, with 11 bases in between. The CDR3 coding sequence is TGTGCCAGCAGCTTAGGGTCGACGGGCGAGCAGTACTTC. Amino acids: CASSLGSTGEQYF.

The genes are TRBV27 and TRBJ1-2, with TRBD1 identical over 7 bases. J was trimmed by 3 bases and V by 6 bases; bases with no gene match: 10. Germline CDR1 is MNHEY and CDR2 is SMNVEV (reference sequence). This CDR3 is built from 15 residues. The CDR3 sequence: CASRPTGRLDYGYTF. In DNA form, the CDR3 reads TGTGCCAGCAGACCGACAGGGCGTCTTGACTATGGCTACACCTTC.

This clone occurred once. J is TRBJ1-6 and V is TRBV19; D is unresolved. Trimming shortened V by 6 bases and J by 7 bases, and 13 bases separated the two germline ends. Per germline, CDR1 LNHDA and CDR2 SQIVND (reference sequence). This CDR3 has 14 amino acids. This CDR3 is CASRAEGVNSPLHF. The CDR3 region has the DNA TGTGCCAGTAGGGCCGAGGGTGTAAATTCACCCCTCCACTTT.

This chain links TRBV27 with TRBJ2-2, with D maybe TRBD1 (6 bases). The V and J ends lost 5 bases and 8 bases respectively, with 18 bases between them. Germline CDR1 MNHEY, CDR2 SMNVEV (reference sequence). The CDR3 loop spans 15 amino acids. The CDR3: CASSPTQGLLGELFF. The CDR3 DNA follows: TGTGCCAGCAGTCCAACTCAGGGGCTCCTAGGGGAGCTGTTTTTT.

The chain joins TRBV11-2 to TRBJ2-1; a possible D gene is TRBD1 (6 bases). CDR1 and CDR2 from the germline V gene are SGHAT and FQNNGV. Deletions cut 1 base from V and 4 bases from J, with 11 bases between. The CDR3 runs to 15 residues. The CDR3 sequence: CASSLVWGRYNEQFF. The CDR3 region has the DNA TGTGCCAGCAGCTTAGTATGGGGGCGGTACAATGAGCAGTTCTTC.

This chain connects TRBV6-4 to TRBJ1-5; no reliable D call. CDR3 length equals 13 residues. Germline-derived CDR1 and CDR2 are MRHNA and SNTAGT. V lost 4 bases and J 6 bases, leaving 10 bases between the germline ends. For the CDR3, the DNA is TGTGCCAGCAGTGCCGAAGGCGGTCAGCCCCAGCATTTT. Its protein product is CASSAEGGQPQHF.

Comments on this clone: Other DNA sequences in this sample translate to the same CDR3. The rearrangement uses TRBV18 and TRBJ1-4, with TRBD1 identical over 8 bases. Germline CDR1 and CDR2: KGHSH and LQKENI. The ends lost 3 bases at V and 3 bases at J; junction bases unmatched: 3. The CDR3 consists of 15 residues. The CDR3 DNA sequence: TGTGCCAGCTCACCCCCGGGACAGGCTAATGAAAAACTGTTTTTT. As protein: CASSPPGQANEKLFF.

This chain connects TRBV28 to TRBJ2-5; the D call may be TRBD1 or TRBD2 (5 bases each). Trimming cost V 5 bases and J 1 base, with 11 bases left between them. This CDR3 has 14 amino acids. Germline V CDR1 and CDR2: MDHEN, SYDVKM. CDR3: CASSMGRIQETQYF. CDR3 bases: TGTGCCAGCAGTATGGGACGTATCCAAGAGACCCAGTACTTC.

For this clone: The identical CDR3 is also encoded by other nucleotide sequences in the sample. J is TRBJ2-3 and V is TRBV7-3, with TRBD1 matching over 9 bases. The CDR3 has 15 residues. With V trimmed by 5 bases and J by 3 bases, 6 bases remained unmatched. From germline, CDR1 is SGHTA and CDR2 FQGTGA. The CDR3 here is CASSPGTGNTDTQYF. CDR3 DNA: TGTGCCAGCAGCCCCGGGACAGGGAATACAGATACGCAGTATTTT.

This clone was counted once. CDR3 DNA sequence: TGCAGCGTTGGAGGGGGGAAAAATAACCCCTACGAGCAGTACTTC. Translating it yields CSVGGGKNNPYEQYF. This chain joins TRBV29-1 and TRBJ2-7; D may match TRBD1 or TRBD2 (6 bases each). Germline V gene sequence: CDR1 SQVTM, CDR2 ANQGSEA. The CDR3 consists of 15 residues. Deletions cut 4 bases from V and 2 bases from J, with 18 bases between.

This clone was seen a handful of times. This chain links TRBV28 with TRBJ1-2, with no clear D. The CDR3 length is 11 residues. CDR1 and CDR2 from the germline V gene are MDHEN and SYDVKM. With 8 bases removed from V and 2 bases from J, the gap between germline ends came to 6 bases. The CDR3 sequence: CASFLNYGYTF. The CDR3 DNA is TGTGCCAGCTTCCTAAACTATGGCTACACCTTC.